One and the same sample provided the 22 T cell receptor beta chains below, sequenced in a study of neoadjuvant nivolumab and ipilimumab in lung cancer. This table comes from immunoSEQ multiplex PCR, and its TCRdb copy is limited to in-frame clones, with some not included. This table holds approximately 7,300 clones, 85% to 90% found once. Sequencing used tumor tissue, obtained after neoadjuvant nivolumab, alone or with ipilimumab, at or shortly before surgery. The receptors were sampled from an adult with non-small cell lung cancer.

This clone was seen once. J is TRBJ2-7 and V is TRBV5-5; D is unclear. V dropped 6 bases and J dropped 3 bases, with 16 bases sitting between them. Germline CDR1 reads SGHKS; CDR2 reads YYEKEE (reference sequence). The CDR3 has 14 residues. The CDR3 DNA is TGTGCCAGCACCAGCGTGGGGTCCTACTACGAGCAGTACTTC. Residues: CASTSVGSYYEQYF.

The DNA of the CDR3 is TGCAGTGCAAACCGGGACACCCAGCAGTTCTTC. It codes for CSANRDTQQFF. V and J are TRBV20-1 and TRBJ2-1; possible D gene TRBD1, 6 bases. Germline V gives CDR1 DFQATT, CDR2 SNEGSKA (reference sequence). Trimming shortened V by 6 bases and J by 11 bases, and 14 bases separated the two germline ends. The CDR3 totals 11 residues.

This clone turned up a few times. V is TRBV30 and J is TRBJ2-7, with 7 bases fitting TRBD2. Germline V gene lookup returns CDR1 GTSNPN and CDR2 SVGIG (reference sequence). V trimming: 0 bases; J trimming: 6 bases; junction bases outside the gene matches: 11. The CDR3 runs to 15 residues. The CDR3 here is CAWSVLGAGIGEQYF. The CDR3 coding sequence is TGTGCCTGGAGTGTACTAGGAGCGGGGATAGGCGAGCAGTACTTC.

The V gene is TRBV7-3, the J gene TRBJ1-1; D is undetermined. Trimming removed 3 bases from V and 0 bases from J, with 5 bases in between. The length of the CDR3 is 13 residues. The V gene's germline CDR1 is SGHTA and CDR2 FQGTGA. This CDR3 reads CASSFSMNTEAFF. DNA for the CDR3: TGTGCCAGCAGCTTCTCCATGAACACTGAAGCTTTCTTT. Full variable domain (remainder filled in from reference TRBV7-3 and TRBJ1-1): GAGVSQTPSNKVTEKGKYVELRCDPISGHTALYWYRQSLGQGPEFLIYFQGTGAADDSGLPNDRFFAVRPEGSVSTLKIQRTERGDSAVYLCASSFSMNTEAFFGQGTRLTVV.

This clone was recorded once. In DNA form, the CDR3 reads TGCGCCAGCAGCCAAGATTTCGGGGTCGGATCTGATACGCAGTATTTT. Its protein product is CASSQDFGVGSDTQYF. The rearrangement joins TRBV4-3 to TRBJ2-3; TRBD2 is a possible D gene (5 bases). The CDR3 length is 16 residues. V dropped 0 bases and J dropped 6 bases, with 16 bases sitting between them. Germline-derived CDR1 and CDR2 are LGHNA and YSLEER.

This clone occurred once. The chain recombines TRBV6-5 with TRBJ2-7; 7 bases line up with TRBD2. The V gene's germline CDR1 is MNHEY and CDR2 SVGAGI. V lost 6 bases and J lost 1; bases outside the gene matches: 9. This CDR3 spans 15 amino acids. CDR3 nucleotides: TGTGCCAGCAGCCCTTCTCGGGGGGTGTCCTACGAGCAGTACTTC. This codes for CASSPSRGVSYEQYF.

This clone came up once. The rearrangement joins TRBV7-9 to TRBJ1-4; possibly TRBD1 for D (6 bases). The V end lost 4 bases, the J end lost 8 bases, and 20 bases lay between the germline ends. The CDR3 runs 16 residues. Germline V gene sequence: CDR1 SEHNR, CDR2 FQNEAQ (reference sequence). In DNA, the CDR3 is TGTGCCAGCAGCTCTCCGGTTTCACCGCAGGGGGAAAAACTGTTTTTT. This codes for CASSSPVSPQGEKLFF.

This chain links TRBV5-6 with TRBJ2-7, with unresolved D. Trimming shortened V by 4 bases and J by 2 bases, and 4 bases separated the two germline ends. Germline V CDR1 and CDR2: SGHDT, YYEEEE. The CDR3 is 11 residues long. The CDR3 region has the DNA TGTGCCAGCAGCGTCACCTACGAGCAGTACTTC. It specifies CASSVTYEQYF.

The V gene is TRBV5-1, the J gene TRBJ1-1; D is possibly TRBD1 (6 bases). CDR1 and CDR2 (germline): SGHRS, YFSETQ. CDR3 length: 14 residues. The V gene lost 0 bases and the J gene lost 3 bases, with 9 bases spanning the gap. The CDR3, as DNA: TGCGCCAGCAGCTTGGGTGCAGGGGACACTGAAGCTTTCTTT. Amino acids: CASSLGAGDTEAFF.

This clone was found once. The V gene is TRBV5-1, the J gene TRBJ2-7, with D perhaps TRBD2 (5 bases). The V gene's germline CDR1 is SGHRS and CDR2 YFSETQ. CDR3 length equals 14 residues. V dropped 0 bases and J dropped 4 bases, with 11 bases sitting between them. In nucleotides, the CDR3 is TGCGCCAGCAGCTTGGATAGGAGGTCGTACGAGCAGTACTTC. Translating gives CASSLDRRSYEQYF.

The CDR3 DNA follows: TGTGCCATCAGCTCGGGACTCATGAACACTGAAGCTTTCTTT. It encodes CAISSGLMNTEAFF. The rearrangement joins TRBV10-3 to TRBJ1-1; maybe TRBD1 (5 bases). This CDR3 contains 14 residues. Germline V gene sequence: CDR1 ENHRY, CDR2 SYGVKD. V lost 6 bases and J lost 0, with 11 bases in between.

This chain links TRBV30 with TRBJ2-5; D assignment may be TRBD1 or TRBD2 (5 bases each). CDR3 length: 14 residues. The V end lost 0 bases, the J end lost 4 bases, and 12 bases lay between the germline ends. The germline V gene encodes CDR1 GTSNPN and CDR2 SVGIG (reference sequence). The CDR3 region has the DNA TGTGCCTGGAGTGTACGGGCAGGGACAGAGACCCAGTACTTC. It translates to CAWSVRAGTETQYF.

Here the CDR3 reads CASALRSPTLDTQYF. In DNA form, the CDR3 reads TGTGCCAGCGCCCTAAGGTCCCCTACTTTAGATACGCAGTATTTT. The rearrangement links TRBV27 to TRBJ2-3; no definite D call. The CDR3 sequence is 15 residues long. Germline CDR1 is MNHEY and CDR2 is SMNVEV (reference sequence). Trimming cost V 8 bases and J 5 bases, with 20 bases left between them.

The V gene is TRBV7-9, the J gene TRBJ1-5; D call uncertain. Germline values: CDR1 SEHNR, CDR2 FQNEAQ (reference sequence). V was pared by 1 base and J by 9 bases, with 7 bases between. This CDR3 region has 12 residues. The CDR3 region has the DNA TGTGCCAGCAGCTTAGTAGAGGGGCCCCAGCATTTT. It translates to CASSLVEGPQHF.

The chain recombines TRBV27 with TRBJ1-2; D call uncertain. Germline V gene sequence: CDR1 MNHEY, CDR2 SMNVEV (reference sequence). The CDR3 runs to 10 residues. Trimming took 7 bases from V and 13 from J, leaving 13 bases between them. CDR3 sequence: CASTKAPSTF. CDR3 coding DNA: TGTGCCAGCACCAAGGCCCCTAGCACCTTC.

This rearrangement joins TRBV5-4 to TRBJ2-2; a possible D gene is TRBD2 (5 bases). This CDR3 has 16 residues. Germline CDR1 is SGHNT and CDR2 is YYREEE (reference sequence). Deletions cut 4 bases from V and 5 bases from J, with 18 bases between. CDR3: CASSIRARTGTGELFF. The CDR3 nucleotides are TGTGCCAGCAGCATCCGGGCGAGGACGGGGACCGGGGAGCTGTTTTTT.

The V and J genes are TRBV5-1 and TRBJ2-5, with TRBD1 identical over 7 bases. Germline V gene data show CDR1 as SGHRS and CDR2 as YFSETQ. J gave up 2 bases and V 0 bases, and 7 bases lay outside the gene matches. The CDR3 loop spans 16 amino acids. As DNA, the CDR3 is TGCGCCAGCAGCTTGGTTGGACAGGCGCATCAAGAGACCCAGTACTTC. Translated: CASSLVGQAHQETQYF.

The CDR3 protein is CASTPWTGGGQAFF. In DNA, the CDR3 is TGTGCCAGCACACCCTGGACAGGAGGAGGACAAGCTTTCTTT. The chain links TRBV2 to TRBJ1-1; 7 bases are shared with TRBD1. Germline values: CDR1 SNHLY, CDR2 FYNNEI. Trimming took 7 bases from V and 9 from J; bases not matched to a gene: 14. This CDR3 region has 14 residues.

The gene calls are TRBV4-3 and TRBJ2-7; D unclear. The CDR3 totals 14 residues. Germline CDR1 LGHNA, CDR2 YSLEER. The V and J ends lost 0 bases and 6 bases respectively, with 12 bases between them. The CDR3 spells CASSQDGFAVEQYF. CDR3 DNA: TGCGCCAGCAGCCAAGATGGGTTTGCGGTCGAGCAGTACTTC.

This chain connects TRBV19 to TRBJ1-6; D not resolved. Per germline, CDR1 LNHDA and CDR2 SQIVND (reference sequence). The CDR3 loop spans 13 amino acids. Trimming pared 2 bases from V and 9 bases from J, leaving 8 bases between. The CDR3 DNA is TGTGCCAGTAGTATAAGGCGGCTTTCACCCCTCCACTTT. This gives the protein CASSIRRLSPLHF.

J is TRBJ2-6 and V is TRBV4-3, with TRBD1 matching 7 bases. Per germline, CDR1 LGHNA and CDR2 YSLEER. The CDR3 is made up of 18 amino acids. Trimming took 0 bases from V and 1 from J; bases not matched to a gene: 6. This CDR3 reads CASSQDTRGRSGANVLTF. DNA for the CDR3: TGCGCCAGCAGCCAAGATACCAGGGGGAGATCTGGGGCCAACGTCCTGACTTTC.

The genes are TRBV5-4 and TRBJ2-2; TRBD1 matches 8 bases. Germline loops: CDR1 SGHNT, CDR2 YYREEE (reference sequence). The length of the CDR3 is 15 residues. V lost 4 bases to trimming and J lost 1 base; unmatched junction nucleotides: 3. The CDR3 DNA sequence: TGTGCCAGCAGCCCAGGGGGCCAGAACACCGGGGAGCTGTTTTTT. Residues: CASSPGGQNTGELFF.